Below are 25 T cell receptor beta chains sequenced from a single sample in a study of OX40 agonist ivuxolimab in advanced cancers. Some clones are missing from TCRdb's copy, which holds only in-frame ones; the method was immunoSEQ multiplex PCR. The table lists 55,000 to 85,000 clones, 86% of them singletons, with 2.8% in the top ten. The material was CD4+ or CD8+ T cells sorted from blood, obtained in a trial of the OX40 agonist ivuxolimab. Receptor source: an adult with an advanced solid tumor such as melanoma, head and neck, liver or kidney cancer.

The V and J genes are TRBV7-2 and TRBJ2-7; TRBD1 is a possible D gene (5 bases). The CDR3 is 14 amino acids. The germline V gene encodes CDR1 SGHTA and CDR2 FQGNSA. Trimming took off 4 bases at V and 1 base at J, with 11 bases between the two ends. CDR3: CASSWGVGSYEQYF. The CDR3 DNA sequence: TGTGCCAGCAGCTGGGGCGTCGGGTCCTACGAGCAGTACTTC.

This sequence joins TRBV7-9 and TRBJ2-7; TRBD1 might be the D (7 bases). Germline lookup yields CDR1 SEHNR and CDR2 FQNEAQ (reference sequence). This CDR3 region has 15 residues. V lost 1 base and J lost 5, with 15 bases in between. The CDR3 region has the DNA TGTGCCAGCAGCTTAGTCGGGGGACAGTGGGACGAGCAGTACTTC. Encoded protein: CASSLVGGQWDEQYF.

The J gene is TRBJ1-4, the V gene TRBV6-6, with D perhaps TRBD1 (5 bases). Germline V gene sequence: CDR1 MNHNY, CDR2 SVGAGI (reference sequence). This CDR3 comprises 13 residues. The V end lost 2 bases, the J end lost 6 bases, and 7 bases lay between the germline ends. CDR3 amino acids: CASSYRRDEKLFF. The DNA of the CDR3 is TGTGCCAGCAGTTACCGCAGGGATGAAAAACTGTTTTTT.

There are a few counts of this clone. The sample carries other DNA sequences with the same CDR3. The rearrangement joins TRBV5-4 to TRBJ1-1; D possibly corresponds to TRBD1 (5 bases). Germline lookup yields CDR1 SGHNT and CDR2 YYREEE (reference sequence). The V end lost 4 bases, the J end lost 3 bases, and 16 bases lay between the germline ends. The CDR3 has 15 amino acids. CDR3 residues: CASSLGGGGYTEAFF. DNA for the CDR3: TGTGCCAGCAGCCTCGGTGGGGGTGGTTACACTGAAGCTTTCTTT.

The CDR3 loop reads CASSWTGMGDSPLHF. Written as DNA, the CDR3 is TGTGCCAGCAGCTGGACAGGGATGGGGGATTCACCCCTCCACTTT. The V and J genes are TRBV7-9 and TRBJ1-6; TRBD1 aligns across 8 bases. The CDR3 extends over 15 amino acids. The V gene's germline CDR1 is SEHNR and CDR2 FQNEAQ (reference sequence). V lost 4 bases to trimming and J lost 8 bases; unmatched junction nucleotides: 7.

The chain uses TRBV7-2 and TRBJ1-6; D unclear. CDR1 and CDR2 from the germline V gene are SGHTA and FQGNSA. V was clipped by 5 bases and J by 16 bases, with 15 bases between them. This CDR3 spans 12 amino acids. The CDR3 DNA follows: TGTGCCAGCAGCCCCGGACGCGAGGGACTCCACTTT. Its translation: CASSPGREGLHF.

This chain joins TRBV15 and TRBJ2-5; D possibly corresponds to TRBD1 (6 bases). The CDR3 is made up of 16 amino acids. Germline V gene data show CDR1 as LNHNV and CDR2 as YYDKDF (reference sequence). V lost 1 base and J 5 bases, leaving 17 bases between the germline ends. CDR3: CATSRVWPQGRETQYF. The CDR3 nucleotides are TGTGCCACCAGCAGAGTTTGGCCCCAGGGGCGGGAGACCCAGTACTTC.

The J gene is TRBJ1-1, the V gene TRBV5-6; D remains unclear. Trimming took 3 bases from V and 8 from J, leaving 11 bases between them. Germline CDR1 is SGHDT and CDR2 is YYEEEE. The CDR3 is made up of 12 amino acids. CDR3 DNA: TGTGCCAGCAGCTCGGGTAGTCTAGAAGCTTTCTTT. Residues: CASSSGSLEAFF. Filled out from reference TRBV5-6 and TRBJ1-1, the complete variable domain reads DAGVTQSPTHLIKTRGQQVTLRCSPKSGHDTVSWYQQALGQGPQFIFQYYEEEERQRGNFPDRFSGHQFPNYSSELNVNALLLGDSALYLCASSSGSLEAFFGQGTRLTVV.

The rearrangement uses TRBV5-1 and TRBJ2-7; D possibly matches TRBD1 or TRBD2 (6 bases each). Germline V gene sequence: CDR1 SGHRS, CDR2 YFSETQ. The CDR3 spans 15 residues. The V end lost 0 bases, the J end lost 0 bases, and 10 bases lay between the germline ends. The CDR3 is CASSLEGGGSYEQYF. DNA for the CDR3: TGCGCCAGCAGCTTGGAAGGGGGAGGCTCCTACGAGCAGTACTTC.

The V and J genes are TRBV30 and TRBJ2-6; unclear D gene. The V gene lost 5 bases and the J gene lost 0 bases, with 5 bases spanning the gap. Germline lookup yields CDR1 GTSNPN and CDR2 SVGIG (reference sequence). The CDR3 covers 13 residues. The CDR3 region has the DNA TGTGCCTGGTTGCGCTCTGGGGCCAACGTCCTGACTTTC. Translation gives CAWLRSGANVLTF.

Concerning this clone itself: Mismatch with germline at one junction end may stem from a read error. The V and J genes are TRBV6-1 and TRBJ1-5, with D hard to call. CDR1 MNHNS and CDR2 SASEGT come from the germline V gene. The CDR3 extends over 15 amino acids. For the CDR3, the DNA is TGTGCCAGCAGTGAAACATACCGGGCTGGTCAGCCCCGGCATTTT. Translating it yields CASSETYRAGQPRHF.

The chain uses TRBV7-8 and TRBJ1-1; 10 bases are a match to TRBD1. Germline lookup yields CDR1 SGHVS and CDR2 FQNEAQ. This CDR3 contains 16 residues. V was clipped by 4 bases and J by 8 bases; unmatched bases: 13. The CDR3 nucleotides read TGTGCCAGCAGCTGGAATCCGAATCCGGGACAGGGGGAAGCTTTCTTT. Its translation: CASSWNPNPGQGEAFF.

The CDR3 DNA follows: TGCGCCAGCAGCTCTGAACCGGGACAGTTCTACAATGAGCAGTTCTTC. The encoded protein is CASSSEPGQFYNEQFF. The chain recombines TRBV5-1 with TRBJ2-1; 7 bases map to TRBD1. Per the germline V gene, CDR1 is SGHRS and CDR2 is YFSETQ. Germline trimming cut 3 bases from V and 3 bases from J; bases unmatched to any gene: 9. The length of the CDR3 is 16 residues.

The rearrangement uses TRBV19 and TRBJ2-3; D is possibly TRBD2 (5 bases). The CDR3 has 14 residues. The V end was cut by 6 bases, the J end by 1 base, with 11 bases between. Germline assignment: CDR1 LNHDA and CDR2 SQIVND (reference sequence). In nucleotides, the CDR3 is TGTGCCAGTAGGAGTAGCGCGGGCACAGATACGCAGTATTTT. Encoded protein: CASRSSAGTDTQYF. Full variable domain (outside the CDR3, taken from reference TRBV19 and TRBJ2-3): DGGITQSPKYLFRKEGQNVTLSCEQNLNHDAMYWYRQDPGQGLRLIYYSQIVNDFQKGDIAEGYSVSREKKESFPLTVTSAQKNPTAFYLCASRSSAGTDTQYFGPGTRLTVL.

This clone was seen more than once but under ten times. DNA of the CDR3: TGCGCCAGCAGCTTGAGATCAGGTCGCACAGATACGCAGTATTTT. Translation gives CASSLRSGRTDTQYF. The chain employs TRBV5-1 and TRBJ2-3; D unresolved. V was cut by 1 base and J by 1 base, with 10 bases left in between. Germline lookup yields CDR1 SGHRS and CDR2 YFSETQ. The CDR3 is 15 amino acids. Supplemented by reference TRBV5-1 and TRBJ2-3, the full variable domain reads KAGVTQTPRYLIKTRGQQVTLSCSPISGHRSVSWYQQTPGQGLQFLFEYFSETQRNKGNFPGRFSGRQFSNSRSEMNVSTLELGDSALYLCASSLRSGRTDTQYFGPGTRLTVL.

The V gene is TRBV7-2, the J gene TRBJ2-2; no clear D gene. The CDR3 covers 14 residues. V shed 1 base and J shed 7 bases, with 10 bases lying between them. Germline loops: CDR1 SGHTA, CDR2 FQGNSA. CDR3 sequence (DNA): TGTGCCAGCAGCTTAGTATTGGGGAACGGGGAGCTGTTTTTT. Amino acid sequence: CASSLVLGNGELFF.

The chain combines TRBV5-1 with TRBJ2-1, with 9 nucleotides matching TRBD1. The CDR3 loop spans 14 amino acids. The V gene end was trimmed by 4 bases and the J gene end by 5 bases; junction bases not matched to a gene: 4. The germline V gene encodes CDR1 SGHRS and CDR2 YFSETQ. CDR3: CASSTQGADNEQFF. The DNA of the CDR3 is TGCGCCAGCAGCACACAGGGGGCCGACAATGAGCAGTTCTTC. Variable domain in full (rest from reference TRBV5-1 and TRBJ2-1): KAGVTQTPRYLIKTRGQQVTLSCSPISGHRSVSWYQQTPGQGLQFLFEYFSETQRNKGNFPGRFSGRQFSNSRSEMNVSTLELGDSALYLCASSTQGADNEQFFGPGTRLTVL.

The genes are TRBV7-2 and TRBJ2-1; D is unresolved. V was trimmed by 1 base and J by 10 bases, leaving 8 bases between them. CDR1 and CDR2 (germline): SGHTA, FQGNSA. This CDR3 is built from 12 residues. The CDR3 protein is CASSLGRIEQFF. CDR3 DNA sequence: TGTGCCAGCAGCTTAGGTCGAATAGAGCAGTTCTTC.

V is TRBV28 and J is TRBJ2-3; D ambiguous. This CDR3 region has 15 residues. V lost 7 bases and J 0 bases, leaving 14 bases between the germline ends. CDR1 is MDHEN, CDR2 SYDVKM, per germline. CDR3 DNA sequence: TGTGCCAGCATCCATGTCAGAGGAAGCACAGATACGCAGTATTTT. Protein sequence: CASIHVRGSTDTQYF. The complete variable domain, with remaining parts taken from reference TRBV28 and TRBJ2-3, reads DVKVTQSSRYLVKRTGEKVFLECVQDMDHENMFWYRQDPGLGLRLIYFSYDVKMKEKGDIPEGYSVSREKKERFSLILESASTNQTSMYLCASIHVRGSTDTQYFGPGTRLTVL.

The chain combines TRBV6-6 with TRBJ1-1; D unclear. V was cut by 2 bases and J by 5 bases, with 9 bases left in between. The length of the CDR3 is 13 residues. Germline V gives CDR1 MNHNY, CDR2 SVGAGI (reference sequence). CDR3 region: CASSYPRGTEAFF. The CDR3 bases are TGTGCCAGCAGTTACCCACGGGGTACTGAAGCTTTCTTT.

The chain's CDR3 is CASSGLYGTNYQETQYF. The CDR3 DNA sequence: TGTGCCAGCTCGGGTCTTTACGGCACGAACTACCAAGAGACCCAGTACTTC. This chain uses TRBV18 with TRBJ2-5; unclear D gene. Germline V gives CDR1 KGHSH, CDR2 LQKENI. The V and J ends lost 6 bases and 0 bases respectively, with 20 bases between them. The CDR3 covers 17 residues.

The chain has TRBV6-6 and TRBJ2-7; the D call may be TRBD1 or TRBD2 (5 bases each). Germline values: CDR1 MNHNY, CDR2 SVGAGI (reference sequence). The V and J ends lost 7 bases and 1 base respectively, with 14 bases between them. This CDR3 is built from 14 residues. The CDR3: CASTPGPPSYEQYF. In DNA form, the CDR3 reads TGTGCCAGCACCCCGGGACCCCCTTCCTACGAGCAGTACTTC.

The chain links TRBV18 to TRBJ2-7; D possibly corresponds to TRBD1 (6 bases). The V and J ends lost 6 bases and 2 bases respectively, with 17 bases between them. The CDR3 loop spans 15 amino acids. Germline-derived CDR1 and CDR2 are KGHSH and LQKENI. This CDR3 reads CASSEGGVPPYEQYF. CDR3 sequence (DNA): TGTGCCAGCTCGGAAGGGGGTGTCCCCCCCTACGAGCAGTACTTC.

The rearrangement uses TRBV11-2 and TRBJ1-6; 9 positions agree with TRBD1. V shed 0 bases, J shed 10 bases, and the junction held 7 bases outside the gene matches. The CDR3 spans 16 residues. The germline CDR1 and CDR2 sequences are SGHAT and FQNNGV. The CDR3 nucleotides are TGTGCCAGCAGCTTAGAGCTGACAGGGGGTGGGTCACCCCTCCACTTT. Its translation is CASSLELTGGGSPLHF.

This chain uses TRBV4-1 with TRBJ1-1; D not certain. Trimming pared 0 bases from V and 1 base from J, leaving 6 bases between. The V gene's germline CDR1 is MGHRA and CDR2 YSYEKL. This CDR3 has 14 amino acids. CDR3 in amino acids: CASSQEEGNTEAFF. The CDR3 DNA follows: TGCGCCAGCAGCCAAGAAGAAGGGAACACTGAAGCTTTCTTT.